A single sample gave rise to the 28 T cell receptor beta chains below, sequenced in a study of cytomegalovirus exposure and HLA in healthy donors (dated 2017 in TCRdb). Library preparation employed the immunoSEQ multiplex PCR assay. The multiplex PCR relied on a mix of 60 forward primers for TCR Vbeta segments and 13 reverse primers for TCR Jbeta segments. Not all clones reach the TCRdb copy of this immuneACCESS table, which keeps in-frame sequences only. Checked studies attribute under half of the gap to unresolved V genes and leave the rest unexplained. Recorded for this sample are under 130,000 clones; 60% to 85% of them occurred a single time. The biggest ten clones account for roughly 1.2% of the sample. The sequencing sample was made of PBMCs. The receptor set was obtained from a man aged 35 to 55 in good health and CMV-seronegative.

This clone was observed a handful of times. The J gene is TRBJ1-2, the V gene TRBV27, with D tentatively TRBD1 (5 bases). Per germline, CDR1 MNHEY and CDR2 SMNVEV (reference sequence). Trimming cost V 6 bases and J 7 bases, with 15 bases left between them. The CDR3 covers 13 residues. The CDR3 DNA reads TGTGCCAGCAGCGGTCGGGGGATCGGTGGCTACACCTTC. This encodes CASSGRGIGGYTF.

The rearrangement uses TRBV30 and TRBJ1-4; 7 nucleotides align to TRBD1. The trim removed 2 bases at V and 12 bases at J, leaving 3 bases unmatched. CDR1 is GTSNPN, CDR2 SVGIG, per germline (reference sequence). The CDR3 loop spans 11 amino acids. As DNA, the CDR3 is TGTGCCTGGAGTCTCGGGACAGAACTGTTTTTT. Translation gives CAWSLGTELFF.

The chain carries TRBV5-1 and TRBJ1-5; no definite D call. Germline CDR1 SGHRS, CDR2 YFSETQ. CDR3 length: 15 residues. V was pared by 1 base and J by 5 bases, with 13 bases between. The CDR3 bases are TGCGCCAGCAGCTTGTCTGCGGGGAATGATCAGCCCCAGCATTTT. Its protein is CASSLSAGNDQPQHF.

The CDR3 DNA sequence: TGTGCCAGCAGCGATAGGGGGCTCTATGGCTACACCTTC. Translation: CASSDRGLYGYTF. V is TRBV27 and J is TRBJ1-2, with 7 bases fitting TRBD1. This CDR3 comprises 13 residues. J gave up 4 bases and V 6 bases, and 5 bases lay outside the gene matches. Germline-derived CDR1 and CDR2 are MNHEY and SMNVEV (reference sequence).

The gene calls are TRBV6-1 and TRBJ1-5, with 9 bases identical to TRBD1. Unmatched junction bases numbered 14, after V lost 4 bases and J lost 4 bases. Germline CDR1 reads MNHNS; CDR2 reads SASEGT. The CDR3 is 18 amino acids. CDR3 nucleotides: TGTGCCAGCAGTGGACTACCTACGAGACAGGGGGGGAATCAGCCCCAGCATTTT. Its translation is CASSGLPTRQGGNQPQHF.

This clone showed up just once. The rearrangement links TRBV27 to TRBJ2-2; 8 nucleotides agree with TRBD2. Germline V gene sequence: CDR1 MNHEY, CDR2 SMNVEV (reference sequence). Trimming took 6 bases from V and 7 from J; bases not matched to a gene: 7. The CDR3 is 14 residues long. DNA of the CDR3: TGTGCCAGCAGCCCCCGGGGGGGCGGCGGGGAGCTGTTTTTT. This sequence encodes CASSPRGGGGELFF.

This chain links TRBV7-9 with TRBJ1-4, with 8 bases matching TRBD1. Germline values: CDR1 SEHNR, CDR2 FQNEAQ (reference sequence). The CDR3 length is 14 residues. Trimming cost V 2 bases and J 8 bases; bases outside gene matches: 4. The CDR3 coding sequence is TGTGCCAGCAGCTTACGGACAGGGCAAGAAAAACTGTTTTTT. Translating it yields CASSLRTGQEKLFF.

The chain couples TRBV4-3 to TRBJ2-1; D is ambiguous. V lost 0 bases and J lost 0, with 9 bases in between. Germline-derived CDR1 and CDR2 are LGHNA and YSLEER. This CDR3 spans 16 amino acids. CDR3 sequence reads: CASSQDVRSSYNEQFF. The CDR3 coding sequence is TGCGCCAGCAGCCAAGATGTGAGGAGCTCCTACAATGAGCAGTTCTTC.

This clone was observed once. J is TRBJ2-3 and V is TRBV27; the D gene is possibly TRBD1 (6 bases). V lost 2 bases and J lost 0, with 9 bases in between. CDR3 size: 15 residues. The germline V gene encodes CDR1 MNHEY and CDR2 SMNVEV (reference sequence). CDR3 region: CASSLGTTSTDTQYF. In nucleotides, the CDR3 is TGTGCCAGCAGTTTAGGGACAACTAGCACAGATACGCAGTATTTT.

This clone has more than one count but fewer than ten. The rearrangement uses TRBV29-1 and TRBJ2-1; TRBD2 agrees at 12 bases. The J segment lost 3 bases and the V segment lost 4 bases, leaving 7 bases of the junction unmatched. The V gene's germline CDR1 is SQVTM and CDR2 ANQGSEA. The CDR3 extends over 16 amino acids. CDR3 amino acids: CSVVLAGGGDYNEQFF. DNA for the CDR3: TGCAGCGTTGTACTAGCGGGGGGCGGCGACTACAATGAGCAGTTCTTC.

This rearrangement joins TRBV4-3 to TRBJ2-2; 10 positions agree with TRBD2. CDR1 is LGHNA and CDR2 is YSLEER in the germline V gene. CDR3 length equals 18 residues. The junction had 9 bases not matched to a gene; V was cut back by 3 bases and J by 2 bases. CDR3 residues: CASSHPVSGGVNTGELFF. CDR3 in DNA: TGCGCCAGCAGCCACCCCGTCAGCGGGGGGGTTAACACCGGGGAGCTGTTTTTT.

The CDR3 here is CASSFLTAYSPLHF. The CDR3 coding sequence is TGTGCCAGCAGTTTCCTGACAGCTTATTCACCCCTCCACTTT. V gene TRBV27 combines with J gene TRBJ1-6; a weak D match, TRBD1 (5 bases). This CDR3 has 14 residues. The ends were cut back, 3 bases at V and 8 bases at J, with 11 bases in the middle. Looked up from germline, CDR1 is MNHEY and CDR2 is SMNVEV (reference sequence).

CDR3 region: CAWSRGGGGDQPQHF. Here the CDR3 DNA reads TGTGCCTGGAGCCGAGGGGGGGGCGGTGATCAGCCCCAGCATTTT. The rearrangement joins TRBV30 to TRBJ1-5; the D gene is possibly TRBD1 (6 bases). CDR1 and CDR2 (germline): GTSNPN, SVGIG (reference sequence). The CDR3 runs to 15 residues. The V and J ends lost 3 bases and 5 bases respectively, with 17 bases between them. The whole variable domain, remainder taken from reference TRBV30 and TRBJ1-5, is SQTIHQWPATLVQPVGSPLSLECTVEGTSNPNLYWYRQAAGRGLQLLFYSVGIGQISSEVPQNLSASRPQDRQFILSSKKLLLSDSGFYLCAWSRGGGGDQPQHFGDGTRLSIL.

This sequence joins TRBV19 and TRBJ2-6; D remains ambiguous. Germline V CDR1 and CDR2: LNHDA, SQIVND (reference sequence). This CDR3 is 14 amino acids long. Trimming removed 3 bases at V and 0 bases at J, with 3 bases between. The CDR3 DNA is TGTGCCAGTAGTATTAACTCTGGGGCCAACGTCCTGACTTTC. This sequence encodes CASSINSGANVLTF. The full variable domain, its missing parts supplied by reference TRBV19 and TRBJ2-6, is DGGITQSPKYLFRKEGQNVTLSCEQNLNHDAMYWYRQDPGQGLRLIYYSQIVNDFQKGDIAEGYSVSREKKESFPLTVTSAQKNPTAFYLCASSINSGANVLTFGAGSRLTVL.

The chain uses TRBV19 and TRBJ2-1; D is perhaps TRBD2 (5 bases). The CDR3 loop spans 12 amino acids. Looked up from germline, CDR1 is LNHDA and CDR2 is SQIVND (reference sequence). The ends were cut back, 4 bases at V and 4 bases at J, with 5 bases in the middle. The CDR3 here is CASSREYNEQFF. The CDR3 DNA is TGTGCCAGTAGTAGGGAGTACAATGAGCAGTTCTTC.

This sequence joins TRBV19 and TRBJ1-2, with D unclear. Trimming shortened V by 3 bases and J by 4 bases, and 9 bases separated the two germline ends. CDR3 length: 13 residues. In germline, CDR1 is LNHDA, CDR2 SQIVND (reference sequence). CDR3 residues: CASSISGTYGYTF. The DNA of the CDR3 is TGTGCCAGTAGTATTTCCGGTACCTATGGCTACACCTTC.

The chain is built from TRBV6-5 and TRBJ1-2, with D maybe TRBD1 (6 bases). Germline V lookup: CDR1 MNHEY, CDR2 SVGAGI. V was clipped by 2 bases and J by 6 bases, with 10 bases between them. The CDR3 extends over 13 amino acids. The CDR3 is CASSYGAGDGYTF. In nucleotides, the CDR3 is TGTGCCAGCAGTTACGGGGCAGGGGATGGCTACACCTTC.

The chain carries TRBV5-6 and TRBJ2-1; a weak D match, TRBD2 (5 bases). Germline V gives CDR1 SGHDT, CDR2 YYEEEE. Deletions cut 2 bases from V and 5 bases from J, with 14 bases between. There are 15 residues in the CDR3. The CDR3: CASSFRGTRHNEQFF. DNA of the CDR3: TGTGCCAGCAGCTTTCGGGGTACACGTCACAATGAGCAGTTCTTC.

This clone showed up just once. This chain joins TRBV11-2 and TRBJ2-1; 9 bases line up with TRBD2. The V and J ends lost 4 bases and 7 bases, in that order; junction bases with no gene match: 17. Germline V gene data show CDR1 as SGHAT and CDR2 as FQNNGV. This CDR3 is 18 amino acids long. In DNA form, the CDR3 reads TGTGCCAGCAGCTCCCCGGCTGCGGGAGGGCCGGGATGGAATGAGCAGTTCTTC. It yields the protein CASSSPAAGGPGWNEQFF.

The chain combines TRBV19 with TRBJ2-3; D perhaps matches TRBD1 (5 bases). Trimming cost V 1 base and J 2 bases, with 16 bases left between them. Germline CDR1 and CDR2: LNHDA and SQIVND (reference sequence). The CDR3 consists of 17 residues. In nucleotides, the CDR3 is TGTGCCAGTAGTATAGCTGGCAGGGCTTTGGACACAGATACGCAGTATTTT. Encoded protein: CASSIAGRALDTDTQYF.

V and J are TRBV5-1 and TRBJ1-2; 7 bases match TRBD1. V trimming: 2 bases; J trimming: 8 bases; junction bases outside the gene matches: 6. Germline-derived CDR1 and CDR2 are SGHRS and YFSETQ. This CDR3 is 13 amino acids long. This CDR3 reads CASSLQQGWGYTF. Written as DNA, the CDR3 is TGCGCCAGCAGCTTACAACAGGGGTGGGGCTACACCTTC.

This clone was observed a handful of times. V is TRBV12-1 and J is TRBJ2-3; the D call of TRBD2 is as the table states it, not checked on the DNA. TRBV12-1 is designated a pseudogene. The CDR3 sequence is 16 residues long. CDR3 amino acids: CASSFGRLVVSDTQYF. The CDR3 DNA follows: TGTGCCAGCAGCTTCGGAAGACTAGTTGTTTCAGATACGCAGTATTTT.

This clone appeared a single time. This sequence joins TRBV10-3 and TRBJ2-5; TRBD1 aligns across 8 bases. V shed 10 bases and J 5 bases; nucleotides not matched to a gene: 6. The CDR3 length is 12 residues. Germline V gene data show CDR1 as ENHRY and CDR2 as SYGVKD. CDR3 amino acids: CASQGAEETQYF. The DNA of the CDR3 is TGTGCCAGCCAGGGGGCGGAGGAGACCCAGTACTTC.

The V gene is TRBV13, the J gene TRBJ2-3; tentative D call: TRBD1 (5 bases). The CDR3 loop spans 18 amino acids. Germline CDR1 PRHDT, CDR2 FYEKMQ (reference sequence). Trimming removed 2 bases from V and 0 bases from J, with 18 bases in between. This CDR3 is CASSLSAIGVTSTDTQYF. CDR3 DNA sequence: TGTGCCAGCAGCTTAAGCGCTATAGGGGTGACGAGCACAGATACGCAGTATTTT. Full variable domain (remainder filled in from reference TRBV13 and TRBJ2-3): AAGVIQSPRHLIKEKRETATLKCYPIPRHDTVYWYQQGPGQDPQFLISFYEKMQSDKGSIPDRFSAQQFSDYHSELNMSSLELGDSALYFCASSLSAIGVTSTDTQYFGPGTRLTVL.

This clone was seen a handful of times. V is TRBV11-2 and J is TRBJ2-5; D is uncertain. Per germline, CDR1 SGHAT and CDR2 FQNNGV. CDR3 length: 11 amino acids. V lost 7 bases and J lost 7, with 10 bases in between. The chain's CDR3 is CASTQVGTQYF. CDR3 sequence (DNA): TGTGCCAGCACCCAGGTGGGGACCCAGTACTTC. Filled out from reference TRBV11-2 and TRBJ2-5, the complete variable domain reads EAGVAQSPRYKIIEKRQSVAFWCNPISGHATLYWYQQILGQGPKLLIQFQNNGVVDDSQLPKDRFSAERLKGVDSTLKIQPAKLEDSAVYLCASTQVGTQYFGPGTRLLVL.

In this sample, this clone turned up many times. The chain links TRBV6-5 to TRBJ1-6; a weak D match, TRBD1 (5 bases). The CDR3 totals 15 residues. V was clipped by 0 bases and J by 10 bases, with 13 bases between them. Looked up from germline, CDR1 is MNHEY and CDR2 is SVGAGI. The CDR3 DNA reads TGTGCCAGCAGTTACTCGGGGGGGGATGGCTCACCCCTCCACTTT. This translates into CASSYSGGDGSPLHF.

The chain has TRBV4-1 and TRBJ2-3; TRBD1 agrees at 8 bases. Germline CDR1 is MGHRA and CDR2 is YSYEKL. With V trimmed by 6 bases and J by 4 bases, 3 bases remained unmatched. The CDR3 sequence is 13 residues long. CDR3 region: CASRPTGADTQYF. In DNA form, the CDR3 reads TGCGCCAGCAGACCGACAGGGGCAGATACGCAGTATTTT.

The chain's CDR3 is CAISPGGGAYEQYF. Written as DNA, the CDR3 is TGTGCCATCAGCCCCGGCGGGGGGGCGTACGAGCAGTACTTC. This chain uses TRBV10-3 with TRBJ2-7; 9 nucleotides match TRBD2. CDR1 and CDR2 from the germline V gene are ENHRY and SYGVKD. The ends lost 6 bases at V and 4 bases at J; junction bases unmatched: 7. The CDR3 length is 14 residues.